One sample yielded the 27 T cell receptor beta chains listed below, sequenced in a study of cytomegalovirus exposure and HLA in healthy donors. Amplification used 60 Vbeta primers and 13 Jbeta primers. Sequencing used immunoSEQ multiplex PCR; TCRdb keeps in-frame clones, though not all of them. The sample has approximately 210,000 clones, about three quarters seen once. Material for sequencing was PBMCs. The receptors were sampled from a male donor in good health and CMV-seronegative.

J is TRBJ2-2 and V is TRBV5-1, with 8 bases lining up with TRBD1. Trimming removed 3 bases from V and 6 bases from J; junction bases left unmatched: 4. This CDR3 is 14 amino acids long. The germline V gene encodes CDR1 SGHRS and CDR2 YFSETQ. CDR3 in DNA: TGCGCCAGCAGCTCGGGACAGGAGGCCGGGGAGCTGTTTTTT. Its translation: CASSSGQEAGELFF.

CDR3 DNA: TGTGCCAGCAGCTTCGAAGCGGGAGGGCCTGGGGAGCAGTACTTC. Its protein product is CASSFEAGGPGEQYF. The chain couples TRBV7-6 to TRBJ2-7; 10 bases are a match to TRBD2. The CDR3 contains 15 residues. With V trimmed by 3 bases and J by 7 bases, 9 bases remained unmatched. CDR1 is SGHVS, CDR2 FNYEAQ, per germline.

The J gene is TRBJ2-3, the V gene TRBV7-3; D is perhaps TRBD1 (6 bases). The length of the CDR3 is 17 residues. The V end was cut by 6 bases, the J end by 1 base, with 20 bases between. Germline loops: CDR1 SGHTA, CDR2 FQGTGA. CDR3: CASSPITRDTGTDTQYF. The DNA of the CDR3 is TGTGCCAGCAGTCCTATAACCCGGGACACTGGCACAGATACGCAGTATTTT.

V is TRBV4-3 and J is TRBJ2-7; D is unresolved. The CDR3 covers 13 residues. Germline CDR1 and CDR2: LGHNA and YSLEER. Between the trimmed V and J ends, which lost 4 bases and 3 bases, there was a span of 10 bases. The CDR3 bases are TGCGCCAGCAGCCCCTTATTAGACTACGAGCAGTACTTC. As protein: CASSPLLDYEQYF.

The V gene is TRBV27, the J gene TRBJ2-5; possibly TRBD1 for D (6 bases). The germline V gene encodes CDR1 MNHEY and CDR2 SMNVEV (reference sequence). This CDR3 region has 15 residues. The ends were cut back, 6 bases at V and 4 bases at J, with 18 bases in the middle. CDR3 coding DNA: TGTGCCAGCAGAATAGACAGGCGGGTGGGAGAGACCCAGTACTTC. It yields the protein CASRIDRRVGETQYF.

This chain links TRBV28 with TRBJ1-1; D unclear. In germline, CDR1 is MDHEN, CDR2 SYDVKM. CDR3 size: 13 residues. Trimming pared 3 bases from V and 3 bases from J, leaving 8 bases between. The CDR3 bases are TGTGCCAGCAGTTTCTCCAGGCACACTGAAGCTTTCTTT. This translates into CASSFSRHTEAFF.

DNA of the CDR3: TGTGCCAGCAGCCCCCCCCCACTAGCGAATAGCACAGATACGCAGTATTTT. Protein: CASSPPPLANSTDTQYF. The chain uses TRBV13 and TRBJ2-3; 7 nucleotides agree with TRBD2. Unmatched junction bases numbered 11, after V lost 5 bases and J lost 0 bases. CDR1 PRHDT and CDR2 FYEKMQ come from the germline V gene (reference sequence). The CDR3 consists of 17 residues.

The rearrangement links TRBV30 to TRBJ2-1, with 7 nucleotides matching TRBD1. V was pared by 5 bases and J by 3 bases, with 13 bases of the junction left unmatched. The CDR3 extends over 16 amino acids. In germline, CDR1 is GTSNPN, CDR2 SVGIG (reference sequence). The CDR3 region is CAWDKEGRGIYNEQFF. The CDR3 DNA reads TGTGCCTGGGATAAAGAAGGCAGGGGGATCTACAATGAGCAGTTCTTC.

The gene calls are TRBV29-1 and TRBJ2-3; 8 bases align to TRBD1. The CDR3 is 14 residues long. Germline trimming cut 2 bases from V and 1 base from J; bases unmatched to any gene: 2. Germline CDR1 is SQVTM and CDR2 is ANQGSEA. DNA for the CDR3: TGCAGCGTTGAAAAGGGACAGGGCACAGATACGCAGTATTTT. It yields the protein CSVEKGQGTDTQYF.

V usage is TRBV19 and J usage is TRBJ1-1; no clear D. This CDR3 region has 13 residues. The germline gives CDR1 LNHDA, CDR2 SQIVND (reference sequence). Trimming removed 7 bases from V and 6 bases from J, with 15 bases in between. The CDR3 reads CASKEGRWAEAFF. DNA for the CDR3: TGTGCCAGTAAGGAGGGCAGGTGGGCTGAAGCTTTCTTT.

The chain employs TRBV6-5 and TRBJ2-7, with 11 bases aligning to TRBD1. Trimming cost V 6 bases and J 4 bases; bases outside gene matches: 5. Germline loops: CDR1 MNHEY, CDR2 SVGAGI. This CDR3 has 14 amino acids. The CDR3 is CASSSGQGAYEQYF. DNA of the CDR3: TGTGCCAGCAGCTCAGGACAGGGGGCTTACGAGCAGTACTTC.

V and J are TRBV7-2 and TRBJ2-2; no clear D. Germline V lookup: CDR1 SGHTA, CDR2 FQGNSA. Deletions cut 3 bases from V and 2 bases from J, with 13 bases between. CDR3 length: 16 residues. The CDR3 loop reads CASSFAGGSNTGELFF. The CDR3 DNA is TGTGCCAGCAGCTTCGCCGGCGGAAGCAACACCGGGGAGCTGTTTTTT.

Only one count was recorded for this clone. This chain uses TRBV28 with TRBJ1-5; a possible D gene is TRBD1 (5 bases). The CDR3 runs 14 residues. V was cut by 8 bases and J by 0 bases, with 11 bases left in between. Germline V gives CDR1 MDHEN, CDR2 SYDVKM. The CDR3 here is CASSGTISNQPQHF. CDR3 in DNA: TGTGCCAGCTCCGGGACTATTAGCAATCAGCCCCAGCATTTT.

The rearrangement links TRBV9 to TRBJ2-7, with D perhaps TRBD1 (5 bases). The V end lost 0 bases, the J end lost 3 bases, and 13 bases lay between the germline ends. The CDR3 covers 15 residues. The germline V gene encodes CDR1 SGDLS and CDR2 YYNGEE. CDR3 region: CASSVATGLFYEQYF. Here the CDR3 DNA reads TGTGCCAGCAGCGTAGCAACAGGCCTCTTCTACGAGCAGTACTTC.

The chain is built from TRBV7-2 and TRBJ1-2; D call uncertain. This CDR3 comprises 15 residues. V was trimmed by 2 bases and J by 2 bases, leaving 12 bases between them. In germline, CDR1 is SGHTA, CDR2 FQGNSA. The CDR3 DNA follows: TGTGCCAGCAGCTTATGGTTGGCCCCCAACTATGGCTACACCTTC. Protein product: CASSLWLAPNYGYTF.

The CDR3 spells CASSLGLAGDGKGGELFF. The CDR3 DNA is TGTGCCAGCAGTTTAGGACTAGCGGGAGATGGCAAGGGCGGGGAGCTGTTTTTT. The chain couples TRBV27 to TRBJ2-2, with TRBD2 matching 13 bases. Germline CDR1 MNHEY, CDR2 SMNVEV (reference sequence). After removal of 2 bases from V and 7 bases from J, the junction contained 10 bases not matched to a gene. This CDR3 has 18 amino acids.

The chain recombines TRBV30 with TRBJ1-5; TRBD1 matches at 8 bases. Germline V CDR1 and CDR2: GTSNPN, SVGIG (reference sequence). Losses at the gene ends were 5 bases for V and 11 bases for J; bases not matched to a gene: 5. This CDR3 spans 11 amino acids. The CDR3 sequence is CAWDRGGAQHF. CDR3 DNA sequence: TGTGCCTGGGACAGGGGAGGGGCCCAGCATTTT.

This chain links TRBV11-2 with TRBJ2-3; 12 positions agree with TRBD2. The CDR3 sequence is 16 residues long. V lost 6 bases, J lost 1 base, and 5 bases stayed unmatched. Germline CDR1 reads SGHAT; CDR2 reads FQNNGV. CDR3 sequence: CASSRRLAGGTDTQYF. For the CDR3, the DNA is TGTGCCAGCAGTCGAAGACTAGCGGGAGGCACAGATACGCAGTATTTT.

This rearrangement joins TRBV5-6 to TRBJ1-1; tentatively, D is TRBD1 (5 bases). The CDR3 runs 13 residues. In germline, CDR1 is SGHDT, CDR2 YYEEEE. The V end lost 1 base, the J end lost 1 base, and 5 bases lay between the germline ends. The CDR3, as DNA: TGTGCCAGCAGCTTGACAGGGAACACTGAAGCTTTCTTT. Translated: CASSLTGNTEAFF.

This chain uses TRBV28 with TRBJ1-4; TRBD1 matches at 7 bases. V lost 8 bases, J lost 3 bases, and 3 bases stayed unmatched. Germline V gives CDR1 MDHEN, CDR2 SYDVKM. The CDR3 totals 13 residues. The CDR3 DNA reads TGTGCCAGCCTAACAGGGGCTAATGAAAAACTGTTTTTT. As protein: CASLTGANEKLFF.

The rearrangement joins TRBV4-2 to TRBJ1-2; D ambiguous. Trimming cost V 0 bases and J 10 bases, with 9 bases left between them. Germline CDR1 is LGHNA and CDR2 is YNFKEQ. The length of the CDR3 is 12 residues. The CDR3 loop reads CASSQDHAVYTF. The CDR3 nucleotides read TGTGCCAGCAGCCAAGATCATGCAGTCTACACCTTC.

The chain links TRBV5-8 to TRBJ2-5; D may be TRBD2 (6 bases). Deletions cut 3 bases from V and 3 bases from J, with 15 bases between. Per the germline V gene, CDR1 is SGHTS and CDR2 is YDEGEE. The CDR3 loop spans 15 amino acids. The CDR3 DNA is TGTGCCAGCAGCTCCCATCCCGCTAGCGAAGAGACCCAGTACTTC. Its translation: CASSSHPASEETQYF.

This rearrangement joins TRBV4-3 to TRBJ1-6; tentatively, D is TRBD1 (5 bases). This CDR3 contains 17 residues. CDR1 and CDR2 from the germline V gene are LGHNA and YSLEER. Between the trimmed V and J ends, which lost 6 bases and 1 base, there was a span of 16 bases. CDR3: CASSPSRGGSYNSPLHF. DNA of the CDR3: TGCGCCAGCAGTCCTTCGAGGGGAGGGTCCTATAATTCACCCCTCCACTTT.

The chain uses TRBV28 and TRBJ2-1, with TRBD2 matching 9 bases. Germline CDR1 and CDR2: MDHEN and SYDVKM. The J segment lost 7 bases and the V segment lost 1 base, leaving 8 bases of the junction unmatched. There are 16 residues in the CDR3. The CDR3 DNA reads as TGTGCCAGCAGTTTATCCCCAGCGGGAGGCCATAATGAGCAGTTCTTC. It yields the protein CASSLSPAGGHNEQFF. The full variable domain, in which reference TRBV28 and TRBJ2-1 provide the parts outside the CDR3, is DVKVTQSSRYLVKRTGEKVFLECVQDMDHENMFWYRQDPGLGLRLIYFSYDVKMKEKGDIPEGYSVSREKKERFSLILESASTNQTSMYLCASSLSPAGGHNEQFFGPGTRLTVL.

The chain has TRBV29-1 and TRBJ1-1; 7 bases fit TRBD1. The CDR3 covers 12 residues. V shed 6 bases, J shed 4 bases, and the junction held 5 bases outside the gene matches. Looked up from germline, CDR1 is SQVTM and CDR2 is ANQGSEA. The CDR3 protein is CSVGTAGTEAFF. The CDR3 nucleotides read TGCAGCGTCGGGACAGCGGGCACTGAAGCTTTCTTT.

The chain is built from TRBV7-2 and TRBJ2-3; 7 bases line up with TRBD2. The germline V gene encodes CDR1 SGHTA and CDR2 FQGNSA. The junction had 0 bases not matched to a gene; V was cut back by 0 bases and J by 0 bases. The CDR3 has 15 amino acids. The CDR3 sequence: CASSLASGSTDTQYF. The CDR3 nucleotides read TGTGCCAGCAGCTTAGCTAGCGGGAGCACAGATACGCAGTATTTT.

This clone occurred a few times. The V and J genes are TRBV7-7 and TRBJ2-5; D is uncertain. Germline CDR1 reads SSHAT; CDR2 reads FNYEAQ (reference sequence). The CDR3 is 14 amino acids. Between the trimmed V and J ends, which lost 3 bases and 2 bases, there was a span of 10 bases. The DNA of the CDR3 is TGTGCCAGCAGCTTCCGGCAGACTCAAGAGACCCAGTACTTC. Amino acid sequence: CASSFRQTQETQYF. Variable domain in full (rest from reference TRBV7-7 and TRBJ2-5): GAGVSQSPRYKVTKRGQDVTLRCDPISSHATLYWYQQALGQGPEFLTYFNYEAQPDKSGLPSDRFSAERPEGSISTLTIQRTEQRDSAMYRCASSFRQTQETQYFGPGTRLLVL.